Listed here is a single TCR beta chain. This sample stems from a study of blood T cell repertoires in COVID-19. Looking at the study overall: Sites across the United States, Italy and Spain contributed samples from acute and convalescent COVID-19. PBMCs, B-cell-depleted T cells, or T cells were the source of the cDNA or gDNA that made up the material.

In the original workflow: Nucleated cell counts were estimated from reference gene primer amplification. TCRdb keeps only in-frame clones here, not all; method: immunoSEQ multiplex PCR. V, J and clone size are taken as reported in that table, and D and trimming were inferred from the DNA itself. The sample contains tens of thousands of clones, roughly 80% of which appear only once. V shed 1 base and J 0 bases; nucleotides not matched to a gene: 8. The CDR3 is 18 residues long. The V call is TRBV5-3, the J call TRBJ2-1; 9 bases are a match to TRBD2. TRBV5-3 counts as an open reading frame of uncertain function. The source material was peripheral blood. This receptor was identified in a human donor in a cohort sampled during active COVID-19. In nucleotides, the CDR3 is TGTGCCAGAAGCTTGCCGAAAGCGGGGGGAAGCTCCTACAATGAGCAGTTCTTC. This gives the protein CARSLPKAGGSSYNEQFF.